This T cell receptor beta chain was retrieved from a study of blood T cell repertoires in COVID-19. As for the study in general: The study drew acute and convalescent COVID-19 samples from the United States, Italy and Spain. In each case, the material was cDNA or gDNA derived from T cells, B-cell-depleted T cells, or PBMCs.

This clone has just one count. In the authors' workflow: Reference gene primer amplification gave nucleated cell count estimates. TCRdb's copy holds only in-frame clones and misses some; the assay was immunoSEQ multiplex PCR. V and J calls and clone size follow that table, whereas D and trimming were derived from the DNA. The repertoire holds fewer than 150,000 clones, with 85% to 90% as singletons. Germline CDR1 and CDR2: GTSNPN and SVGIG (reference sequence). V lost 4 bases and J 2 bases, leaving 8 bases between the germline ends. This CDR3 region has 12 residues. The sequenced sample was peripheral blood. The receptor was isolated from a woman older than 75 with acute or convalescent COVID-19. The gene calls are TRBV30 and TRBJ1-2; D possibly corresponds to TRBD1 (5 bases). The CDR3 loop reads CAWTKGNYGYTF. DNA for the CDR3: TGTGCCTGGACTAAGGGGAACTATGGCTACACCTTC.